Shown below are 30 T cell receptor beta chains from a single sample sequenced in a study of cytomegalovirus exposure and HLA in healthy donors. Using immunoSEQ multiplex PCR, the repertoire was profiled, and TCRdb retains in-frame clones only, with some absent. The repertoire has about 350,000 clones, 87% of them found once; the top ten carry 0.95% to 1.5%. The sample was PBMCs. These receptors were obtained from a woman aged 25 to 39 in good health and CMV-seropositive.

This chain joins TRBV10-2 and TRBJ2-7, with 9 bases matching TRBD1. CDR3 length: 16 amino acids. Germline trimming cut 6 bases from V and 5 bases from J; bases unmatched to any gene: 14. Germline CDR1 WSHSY, CDR2 SAAADI. This chain's CDR3 is CASSATGTGQVNEQYF. The CDR3 DNA sequence: TGCGCCAGCAGCGCCACCGGGACAGGGCAGGTCAACGAGCAGTACTTC.

This chain links TRBV19 with TRBJ1-6; D remains ambiguous. The CDR3 has 15 amino acids. Germline CDR1 is LNHDA and CDR2 is SQIVND (reference sequence). Trimming left V 3 bases short and J 9 bases short, with 15 bases between. This CDR3 reads CASSMGSPSPSPLHF. DNA for the CDR3: TGTGCCAGTAGTATGGGTTCCCCGTCCCCTTCACCCCTCCACTTT.

This chain joins TRBV25-1 and TRBJ2-7; D may be TRBD2 (5 bases). The germline V gene has CDR1 MGHDK and CDR2 SYGVNS. The CDR3 consists of 14 residues. The V end was cut by 4 bases, the J end by 1 base, with 11 bases between. In DNA form, the CDR3 reads TGTGCCAGCAGTGTTCCCGGGGTGTCCTACGAGCAGTACTTC. Protein: CASSVPGVSYEQYF.

The V gene is TRBV18, the J gene TRBJ2-2; 8 bases map to TRBD1. V shed 5 bases and J 0 bases; nucleotides not matched to a gene: 5. Germline V gene data show CDR1 as KGHSH and CDR2 as LQKENI. This CDR3 is 16 amino acids long. Here the CDR3 reads CASSESRGPNTGELFF. The CDR3 DNA reads as TGTGCCAGCTCAGAGAGCAGGGGGCCGAACACCGGGGAGCTGTTTTTT.

This clone was detected a few times. The chain employs TRBV7-2 and TRBJ1-5; no clear D gene. CDR3 length: 15 amino acids. Looked up from germline, CDR1 is SGHTA and CDR2 is FQGNSA. Trimming cost V 0 bases and J 4 bases, with 10 bases left between them. The CDR3 region is CASSLAGWKNQPQHF. The DNA for the CDR3 is TGTGCCAGCAGCTTAGCGGGGTGGAAGAATCAGCCCCAGCATTTT.

This rearrangement joins TRBV30 to TRBJ1-1; no reliable D call. V dropped 0 bases and J dropped 3 bases, with 11 bases sitting between them. Germline lookup yields CDR1 GTSNPN and CDR2 SVGIG (reference sequence). The CDR3 runs 14 residues. CDR3: CAWSVRSRYTEAFF. As DNA, the CDR3 is TGTGCCTGGAGTGTACGGTCCAGATACACTGAAGCTTTCTTT.

The chain carries TRBV5-1 and TRBJ2-1; TRBD2 matches 13 bases. The CDR3 has 19 amino acids. CDR1 and CDR2 from the germline V gene are SGHRS and YFSETQ. V lost 4 bases to trimming and J lost 1 base; unmatched junction nucleotides: 11. The CDR3 reads CASSGKRTSGGPSYNEQFF. The CDR3 DNA reads TGCGCCAGCAGCGGAAAAAGGACTAGCGGGGGACCATCCTACAATGAGCAGTTCTTC.

The chain links TRBV11-2 to TRBJ2-5; D is ambiguous. Trimming removed 3 bases at V and 5 bases at J, with 13 bases between. The CDR3 is made up of 14 amino acids. Germline V gene lookup returns CDR1 SGHAT and CDR2 FQNNGV. For the CDR3, the DNA is TGTGCCAGCAGCTTCGCACCGCTGGGGGAGACCCAGTACTTC. Amino acid sequence: CASSFAPLGETQYF.

This clone was picked up one time. The chain carries TRBV6-5 and TRBJ1-1; 8 positions match TRBD1. Germline V gene lookup returns CDR1 MNHEY and CDR2 SVGAGI. After removal of 0 bases from V and 5 bases from J, the junction contained 5 bases not matched to a gene. This CDR3 spans 15 amino acids. CDR3 in DNA: TGTGCCAGCAGTTACTCTCGGACAGGGATGACTGAAGCTTTCTTT. Translated: CASSYSRTGMTEAFF.

This clone showed up just once. The V gene is TRBV7-6, the J gene TRBJ2-7; no clear D gene. The CDR3 sequence is 15 residues long. Per the germline V gene, CDR1 is SGHVS and CDR2 is FNYEAQ. V dropped 0 bases and J dropped 1 base, with 10 bases sitting between them. CDR3 bases: TGTGCCAGCAGCTTAGCCGCCCCAGGATCCTACGAGCAGTACTTC. Protein sequence: CASSLAAPGSYEQYF.

The gene calls are TRBV6-5 and TRBJ1-1; no clear D. This CDR3 contains 12 residues. V lost 2 bases and J 5 bases, leaving 6 bases between the germline ends. Germline CDR1 reads MNHEY; CDR2 reads SVGAGI. The CDR3 sequence: CASSYGETEAFF. In DNA, the CDR3 is TGTGCCAGCAGTTACGGGGAAACTGAAGCTTTCTTT.

The rearrangement links TRBV6-4 to TRBJ2-1, with D possibly matching TRBD2 (6 bases). The CDR3 is made up of 15 amino acids. Between the trimmed V and J ends, which lost 2 bases and 4 bases, there was a span of 12 bases. Germline CDR1 reads MRHNA; CDR2 reads SNTAGT. As DNA, the CDR3 is TGTGCCAGCAGTGACGACCCGGAGGGTTACAATGAGCAGTTCTTC. It encodes CASSDDPEGYNEQFF.

This clone has more than one count but fewer than ten. This chain uses TRBV5-1 with TRBJ1-2; D uncertain. Germline CDR1 SGHRS, CDR2 YFSETQ. The CDR3 runs 15 residues. V was trimmed by 4 bases and J by 6 bases, leaving 19 bases between them. In DNA, the CDR3 is TGCGCCAGCAGCCTCCCGGAACAAAACCCCCATGGCTACACCTTC. Protein product: CASSLPEQNPHGYTF.

This clone was picked up a small number of times. V usage is TRBV18 and J usage is TRBJ1-2; D is possibly TRBD1 (6 bases). The CDR3 extends over 15 amino acids. V lost 2 bases and J 3 bases, leaving 13 bases between the germline ends. Per germline, CDR1 KGHSH and CDR2 LQKENI. CDR3 region: CASSPARGADYGYTF. CDR3 nucleotide sequence: TGTGCCAGCTCACCAGCCAGGGGAGCGGACTATGGCTACACCTTC.

This sequence joins TRBV9 and TRBJ2-1; no reliable D call. The V end lost 0 bases, the J end lost 5 bases, and 15 bases lay between the germline ends. This CDR3 region has 16 residues. Germline CDR1 reads SGDLS; CDR2 reads YYNGEE. The CDR3 region has the DNA TGTGCCAGCAGCGTAGAGTTGAGGTCCCCACACAATGAGCAGTTCTTC. Translation gives CASSVELRSPHNEQFF.

This chain joins TRBV25-1 and TRBJ1-2; D is possibly TRBD1 (5 bases). Germline V gene data show CDR1 as MGHDK and CDR2 as SYGVNS. The CDR3 covers 14 residues. The ends were cut back, 2 bases at V and 5 bases at J, with 12 bases in the middle. The DNA for the CDR3 is TGTGCCAGCAGTGAAACAATAGGGGAATATGGCTACACCTTC. This encodes CASSETIGEYGYTF.

The chain has TRBV5-1 and TRBJ2-7, with 7 bases identical to TRBD1. CDR3 length equals 14 residues. V lost 4 bases to trimming and J lost 5 bases; unmatched junction nucleotides: 9. CDR1 SGHRS and CDR2 YFSETQ come from the germline V gene. The CDR3 DNA follows: TGCGCCAGCAGCCAATACAGGGGAGACGACGAGCAGTACTTC. Translated, it gives CASSQYRGDDEQYF. The full variable domain, its missing parts supplied by reference TRBV5-1 and TRBJ2-7, is KAGVTQTPRYLIKTRGQQVTLSCSPISGHRSVSWYQQTPGQGLQFLFEYFSETQRNKGNFPGRFSGRQFSNSRSEMNVSTLELGDSALYLCASSQYRGDDEQYFGPGTRLTVT.

V usage is TRBV9 and J usage is TRBJ2-7; D is possibly TRBD1 (7 bases). V was cut by 4 bases and J by 1 base, with 24 bases left in between. This CDR3 is 18 amino acids long. CDR1 and CDR2 from the germline V gene are SGDLS and YYNGEE. CDR3 DNA sequence: TGTGCCAGCAGCCAAGGGACAGTCGGGGGTGGGTTATCCTACGAGCAGTACTTC. Translating gives CASSQGTVGGGLSYEQYF.

The chain joins TRBV7-2 to TRBJ2-2, with 9 bases that match TRBD2. The CDR3 is 15 residues long. The V gene end was trimmed by 3 bases and the J gene end by 1 base; junction bases not matched to a gene: 0. The germline V gene has CDR1 SGHTA and CDR2 FQGNSA. The CDR3 coding sequence is TGTGCCAGCAGCTTTAGCGGGAGGAACACCGGGGAGCTGTTTTTT. This translates into CASSFSGRNTGELFF.

This chain joins TRBV7-6 and TRBJ1-4; TRBD1 is a possible D gene (5 bases). The CDR3 totals 15 residues. The germline V gene has CDR1 SGHVS and CDR2 FNYEAQ. Trimming shortened V by 3 bases and J by 6 bases, and 14 bases separated the two germline ends. CDR3 DNA sequence: TGTGCCAGCAGCTTGAGTACAGGATTGTATGAAAAACTGTTTTTT. It codes for CASSLSTGLYEKLFF.

The chain has TRBV28 and TRBJ2-1; perhaps TRBD2 as D (7 bases). This CDR3 is built from 16 residues. The germline V gene encodes CDR1 MDHEN and CDR2 SYDVKM. V lost 1 base, J lost 6 bases, and 16 bases lay in between. The CDR3 spells CASSLYTGGRINEQFF. As DNA, the CDR3 is TGTGCCAGCAGTTTATACACGGGGGGCAGGATCAATGAGCAGTTCTTC.

The chain employs TRBV9 and TRBJ2-1, with 12 bases lining up with TRBD2. The V and J ends lost 4 bases and 16 bases, in that order; junction bases with no gene match: 12. The length of the CDR3 is 14 residues. Germline V gives CDR1 SGDLS, CDR2 YYNGEE. The CDR3 spells CASSPRLAGDEQFF. For the CDR3, the DNA is TGTGCCAGCAGCCCTCGACTAGCGGGGGACGAACAATTCTTC.

This chain joins TRBV29-1 and TRBJ2-7, with TRBD1 identical over 11 bases. Losses at the gene ends were 3 bases for V and 6 bases for J; bases not matched to a gene: 1. This CDR3 has 12 residues. Germline lookup yields CDR1 SQVTM and CDR2 ANQGSEA. The CDR3 loop is CSVEGQGVEQYF. CDR3 coding DNA: TGCAGCGTTGAGGGACAGGGGGTCGAGCAGTACTTC.

This clone was found once. V is TRBV6-5 and J is TRBJ1-1; the D is unclear. The CDR3 sequence is 13 residues long. The V gene lost 6 bases and the J gene lost 8 bases, with 16 bases spanning the gap. Germline V CDR1 and CDR2: MNHEY, SVGAGI. In DNA form, the CDR3 reads TGTGCCAGCAGCGCCTCAGGATTACAAGAAGCTTTCTTT. This encodes CASSASGLQEAFF.

The DNA of the CDR3 is TGTGCCAGCAGTTTTAATCCAGGGAAGGATGAGACCCAGTACTTC. It codes for CASSFNPGKDETQYF. The chain uses TRBV28 and TRBJ2-5; D is possibly TRBD1 (5 bases). The germline gives CDR1 MDHEN, CDR2 SYDVKM. The CDR3 consists of 15 residues. V lost 3 bases and J lost 5, with 16 bases in between.

This chain connects TRBV27 to TRBJ2-6, with D unclear. Germline CDR1 MNHEY, CDR2 SMNVEV (reference sequence). The CDR3 loop spans 15 amino acids. Trimming shortened V by 5 bases and J by 0 bases, and 8 bases separated the two germline ends. CDR3 DNA: TGTGCCAGCAGTGAAAGGGACTCTGGGGCCAACGTCCTGACTTTC. Amino acid sequence: CASSERDSGANVLTF.

The chain has TRBV27 and TRBJ2-3; 10 nucleotides agree with TRBD1. The CDR3 is 15 residues long. Looked up from germline, CDR1 is MNHEY and CDR2 is SMNVEV (reference sequence). V trimming: 5 bases; J trimming: 3 bases; junction bases outside the gene matches: 5. DNA for the CDR3: TGTGCCAGCAGTAGTAGGGACAGGGGAACAGATACGCAGTATTTT. Its protein product is CASSSRDRGTDTQYF.

The chain links TRBV18 to TRBJ2-7, with D maybe TRBD2 (6 bases). The CDR3 consists of 13 residues. V lost 2 bases to trimming and J lost 6 bases, with 11 bases between them. Germline CDR1 and CDR2: KGHSH and LQKENI. Here the CDR3 reads CASSPIPGLEQYF. Written as DNA, the CDR3 is TGTGCCAGCTCACCAATTCCGGGACTCGAGCAGTACTTC.

The rearrangement joins TRBV4-3 to TRBJ1-2; D not resolved. The germline V and J ends were trimmed by 0 bases and 8 bases, with 16 bases remaining between them. This CDR3 has 15 residues. Germline V lookup: CDR1 LGHNA, CDR2 YSLEER. As DNA, the CDR3 is TGCGCCAGCAGCCAAGATACGGCAGGAATACGGGGCTACACCTTC. Amino acids: CASSQDTAGIRGYTF.

The rearrangement joins TRBV18 to TRBJ1-5; no firm D call. The germline V gene has CDR1 KGHSH and CDR2 LQKENI. V was clipped by 3 bases and J by 3 bases, with 12 bases between them. There are 15 residues in the CDR3. The DNA of the CDR3 is TGTGCCAGCTCACCCTCCTCCACACTCAATCAGCCCCAGCATTTT. Protein product: CASSPSSTLNQPQHF.